These T cell receptor beta chains were read from a single sample in a study of blood T cell repertoires in COVID-19. TCRdb keeps only in-frame clones here, not all; method: immunoSEQ multiplex PCR. The sample comprises fewer than 200,000 clones, about 85% of which are singletons, and roughly 1.1% rests with the top ten. The sample comprised peripheral blood. These receptors were obtained from a man in his 60s who had recovered from COVID-19. The CDR3 runs from the conserved cysteine through the conserved F or W. The order of the fields is clone size, V gene, D gene, J gene, CDR3 protein, CDR3 DNA. The D gene is left open where the match is weak. A clone size is listed for some rows: how often the clone was seen (once, few, many), or a class if it is expanded.

.	TRBV7-8	.	TRBJ1-5	CASSLGGGRQPQHF	TGTGCCAGCAGCTTAGGGGGGGGGAGGCAGCCCCAGCATTTT
.	TRBV2	.	TRBJ2-5	CASSVLDTVETQYF	TGTGCCAGCAGCGTACTAGACACGGTTGAGACCCAGTACTTC
.	TRBV7-2	.	TRBJ2-4	CASSLAPSSANIQYF	TGTGCCAGCAGCTTAGCCCCGAGTTCCGCCAACATTCAGTACTTC
.	TRBV19	.	TRBJ2-2	CASSIPGGNTGELFF	TGTGCCAGTAGTATCCCCGGGGGGAACACCGGGGAGCTGTTTTTT
.	TRBV28	.	TRBJ1-2	CASGTGSYGYTF	TGTGCCAGCGGTACAGGGAGCTATGGCTACACCTTC
.	TRBV5-1	.	TRBJ2-5	CASSLVPSAGETQYF	TGCGCCAGCAGCTTGGTCCCTAGCGCAGGAGAGACCCAGTACTTC
.	TRBV15	.	TRBJ2-5	CATSRDLGEQETQYF	TGTGCCACCAGCAGAGATCTAGGGGAACAAGAGACCCAGTACTTC
.	TRBV19	.	TRBJ2-7	CASSHRAISSYEQYF	TGTGCCAGTAGTCACAGGGCCATTAGCTCCTACGAGCAGTACTTC
.	TRBV11-1	.	TRBJ2-7	CASSSTALSYEQYF	TGTGCCAGCAGCTCGACAGCCCTCTCCTACGAGCAGTACTTC
.	TRBV18	TRBD1	TRBJ2-3	CASSPNRGDTQYF	TGTGCCAGCTCACCCAACAGGGGGGATACGCAGTATTTT
.	TRBV2	TRBD1	TRBJ2-7	CASSEVDRALYEQYF	TGTGCCAGTAGTGAGGTGGACAGGGCGCTCTACGAGCAGTACTTC
.	TRBV21-1	.	TRBJ2-5	CASSKDPDVGQGRAQETQYF	TGTGCCAGCAGCAAAGACCCGGACGTGGGGCAGGGGAGGGCCCAAGAGACCCAGTACTTC
once	TRBV14	.	TRBJ1-2	CASSRTPRGYGYTF	TGTGCCAGCAGCCGGACGCCTAGAGGGTATGGCTACACCTTC
.	TRBV7-3	.	TRBJ2-1	CASSSVDSRLNEQFF	TGTGCCAGCAGCTCCGTCGACTCGCGCTTGAATGAGCAGTTCTTC
.	TRBV7-2	TRBD1	TRBJ2-5	CASSLGQGFRETQYF	TGTGCCAGCAGCTTAGGACAGGGTTTTAGAGAGACCCAGTACTTC
.	TRBV9	.	TRBJ1-1	CASSVGLRGASTEAFF	TGTGCCAGCAGCGTAGGGCTCAGGGGAGCGAGCACTGAAGCTTTCTTT
.	TRBV18	TRBD1	TRBJ2-7	CASQGRGNQSYEQYF	TGTGCCAGCCAAGGCAGGGGGAATCAGTCCTACGAGCAGTACTTC
.	TRBV6-5	.	TRBJ1-4	CASSYNRVNEKLFF	TGTGCCAGCAGTTACAACAGGGTCAATGAAAAACTGTTTTTT
.	TRBV3-1/TRBV3-2	.	TRBJ2-2	CASSQQVAGELFF	TGTGCCAGCAGCCAACAGGTGGCCGGGGAGCTGTTTTTT
.	TRBV9	.	TRBJ2-3	CASSNPRVDTQYF	TGTGCCAGCAGCAACCCCAGGGTCGATACGCAGTATTTT
.	TRBV18	.	TRBJ1-3	CASSGQGTRGNTIYF	TGTGCCAGCTCAGGTCAGGGGACACGGGGAAACACCATATATTTT
once	TRBV7-2	TRBD1	TRBJ2-7	CASRPTTGVFVYEQYF	TGTGCCAGCAGGCCCACGACAGGGGTTTTCGTCTACGAGCAGTACTTC
.	TRBV10-3	TRBD1	TRBJ2-5	CAISMDRETQYF	TGTGCCATCAGTATGGACAGGGAGACCCAGTACTTC
.	TRBV6-1	TRBD1	TRBJ2-5	CASSANRGNRVEETQYF	TGTGCCAGCAGTGCGAACAGGGGGAACAGGGTAGAAGAGACCCAGTACTTC
.	TRBV13	.	TRBJ1-3	CASSLWWQGAGNTIYF	TGTGCCAGCAGCTTATGGTGGCAGGGTGCAGGAAACACCATATATTTT
.	TRBV2	.	TRBJ2-7	CASSGILEFEQYF	TGTGCCAGCAGTGGGATCCTAGAGTTCGAGCAGTACTTC
.	TRBV29-1	TRBD1	TRBJ2-7	CSVADRVYEQYF	TGCAGCGTTGCGGACAGGGTCTACGAGCAGTACTTC
.	TRBV6-2/TRBV6-3	.	TRBJ1-5	CASSYSSLINQPQHF	TGTGCCAGCAGTTACTCTTCGCTAATCAATCAGCCCCAGCATTTT
.	TRBV19	TRBD1	TRBJ1-2	CASKKIQGAPGYTF	TGTGCCAGTAAGAAAATACAGGGGGCGCCCGGCTACACCTTC
.	TRBV10-3	.	TRBJ1-1	CAISDVPGQAAFF	TGTGCCATCAGTGATGTCCCCGGTCAGGCAGCTTTCTTT
.	TRBV6-5	TRBD1	TRBJ1-5	CASRQGLGISQPQHF	TGTGCCAGTCGACAGGGCTTAGGGATTAGTCAGCCCCAGCATTTT
.	TRBV7-6	TRBD2	TRBJ2-3	CASSERGSTDTQYF	TGTGCCAGCAGCGAGCGGGGGAGCACAGATACGCAGTATTTT
.	TRBV14	.	TRBJ1-4	CASSLGQGSEKLFF	TGTGCCAGCAGTCTCGGGCAGGGGAGTGAAAAACTGTTTTTT
.	TRBV5-1	TRBD2	TRBJ2-2	CASKRGAPAGELFF	TGCGCCAGCAAGCGGGGGGCACCCGCCGGGGAGCTGTTTTTT
.	TRBV29-1	.	TRBJ2-5	CSVETRGGPETQYF	TGCAGCGTTGAAACCAGAGGGGGTCCGGAGACCCAGTACTTC
.	TRBV7-2	.	TRBJ1-5	CASSLRNSNQPQHF	TGTGCCAGCAGCCTCAGAAATAGCAATCAGCCCCAGCATTTT
.	TRBV2	.	TRBJ2-3	CASSENPNTSTDTQYF	TGTGCCAGCAGTGAAAACCCCAACACCTCCACAGATACGCAGTATTTT
.	TRBV7-6	TRBD1	TRBJ1-1	CASSPRTTGERGLEAFF	TGTGCCAGCAGCCCAAGGACTACAGGGGAACGGGGGCTTGAAGCTTTCTTT
.	TRBV10-2	TRBD2	TRBJ2-1	CASRVAGGYNEQFF	TGCGCCAGCCGCGTAGCGGGGGGGTACAATGAGCAGTTCTTC
.	TRBV19	.	TRBJ1-5	CASSIGGAGDQPQHF	TGTGCCAGTAGTATCGGGGGCGCGGGAGATCAGCCCCAGCATTTT
once	TRBV28	TRBD1	TRBJ1-2	CASRSQGASGYTF	TGTGCCAGTAGGAGCCAGGGGGCGTCTGGCTACACCTTC
.	TRBV15	TRBD2	TRBJ2-7	CATSRGSGGTYEQYF	TGTGCCACCAGCAGAGGTAGCGGGGGGACCTACGAGCAGTACTTC
.	TRBV7-9	.	TRBJ2-7	CASTPPGDYEQYF	TGTGCCAGCACCCCTCCCGGTGACTACGAGCAGTACTTC
.	TRBV21-1	.	TRBJ1-5	CASSLTGVDGNQPQHF	TGTGCCAGCAGCCTAACAGGGGTTGACGGCAATCAGCCCCAGCATTTT
.	TRBV5-4	TRBD1	TRBJ2-7	CASSWGSGGGYEQYF	TGTGCCAGCAGCTGGGGTTCAGGGGGCGGTTACGAGCAGTACTTC
.	TRBV6-5	.	TRBJ1-3	CASSYGIGTTGNTIYF	TGTGCCAGCAGTTACGGGATCGGGACAACTGGAAACACCATATATTTT
.	TRBV5-1	TRBD1	TRBJ1-1	CASSSGQVPVF	TGCGCCAGCAGCTCGGGACAGGTGCCCGTTTTT
.	TRBV2	.	TRBJ1-2	CASSDSVFYYGYTF	TGTGCCAGCAGTGACAGCGTTTTTTACTATGGCTACACCTTC